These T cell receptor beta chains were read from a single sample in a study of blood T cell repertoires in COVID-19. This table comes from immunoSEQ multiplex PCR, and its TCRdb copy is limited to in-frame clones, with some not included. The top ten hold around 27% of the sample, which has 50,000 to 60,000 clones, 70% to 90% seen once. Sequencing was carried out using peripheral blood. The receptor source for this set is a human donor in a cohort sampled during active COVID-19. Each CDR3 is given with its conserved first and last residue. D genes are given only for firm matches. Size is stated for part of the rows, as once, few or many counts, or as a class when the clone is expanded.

CDR3aa: CASSGGDHTGELFF
CDR3nt: TGCGCCAGCAGCGGGGGGGATCACACCGGGGAGCTGTTTTTT
abundance: NA
d_gene: TRBD2
v_gene: TRBV5-1
j_gene: TRBJ2-2

CDR3aa: CASRLDRGGNQPQHF
CDR3nt: TGTGCCAGTAGGCTCGACAGGGGTGGTAATCAGCCCCAGCATTTT
abundance: NA
d_gene: TRBD1
v_gene: TRBV19
j_gene: TRBJ1-5

CDR3aa: CASSGDRGFAGELFF
CDR3nt: TGTGCCAGCAGCGGCGACAGGGGTTTTGCCGGGGAGCTGTTTTTT
abundance: NA
d_gene: TRBD1
v_gene: TRBV9
j_gene: TRBJ2-2

CDR3aa: CASSLAGQVDGYTF
CDR3nt: TGCGCCAGCAGCTTGGCCGGACAGGTAGATGGCTACACCTTC
abundance: once
d_gene: TRBD1
v_gene: TRBV5-1
j_gene: TRBJ1-2

CDR3aa: CASSLGLAGTDTQYF
CDR3nt: TGTGCCAGCAGCTTGGGGTTAGCGGGGACAGATACGCAGTATTTT
abundance: NA
d_gene: TRBD2
v_gene: TRBV5-4
j_gene: TRBJ2-3

CDR3aa: CASSLVLAGGPWEQFF
CDR3nt: TGTGCCAGCAGCTTAGTCCTAGCGGGAGGGCCTTGGGAGCAGTTCTTC
abundance: NA
d_gene: TRBD2
v_gene: TRBV11-3
j_gene: TRBJ2-1

CDR3aa: CASSPGSGGQPQHF
CDR3nt: TGTGCCAGCAGCCCGGGGTCCGGCGGGCAGCCCCAGCATTTT
abundance: NA
d_gene: NA
v_gene: TRBV6-2/TRBV6-3
j_gene: TRBJ1-5

CDR3aa: CASSLRQGAYNEQFF
CDR3nt: TGCGCCAGCAGCTTGAGACAGGGAGCCTACAATGAGCAGTTCTTC
abundance: NA
d_gene: TRBD1
v_gene: TRBV5-1
j_gene: TRBJ2-1

CDR3aa: CASSLGAQGNQPQHF
CDR3nt: TGTGCCAGCAGCTTGGGGGCGCAGGGCAATCAGCCCCAGCATTTT
abundance: NA
d_gene: NA
v_gene: TRBV7-2
j_gene: TRBJ1-5

CDR3aa: CASSVGASPTDTQYF
CDR3nt: TGTGCCAGCAGCGTAGGGGCCAGTCCCACAGATACGCAGTATTTT
abundance: NA
d_gene: NA
v_gene: TRBV9
j_gene: TRBJ2-3

CDR3aa: CASSLAPGGVSTDTQYF
CDR3nt: TGTGCCAGCAGCTTAGCGCCTGGCGGGGTTAGCACAGATACGCAGTATTTT
abundance: NA
d_gene: NA
v_gene: TRBV7-8
j_gene: TRBJ2-3

CDR3aa: CASSLVGRVTDTQYF
CDR3nt: TGCGCCAGCAGCTTGGTGGGCAGGGTCACAGATACGCAGTATTTT
abundance: NA
d_gene: NA
v_gene: TRBV5-1
j_gene: TRBJ2-3

CDR3aa: CASSQNAGGYNEQFF
CDR3nt: TGTGCCAGCAGCCAAAACGCGGGGGGTTACAATGAGCAGTTCTTC
abundance: once
d_gene: TRBD2
v_gene: TRBV3-1/TRBV3-2
j_gene: TRBJ2-1

CDR3aa: CASSERETNEKLFF
CDR3nt: TGTGCCAGCAGTGAAAGGGAGACTAATGAAAAACTGTTTTTT
abundance: NA
d_gene: NA
v_gene: TRBV2
j_gene: TRBJ1-4

CDR3aa: CASSRGQGTGELFF
CDR3nt: TGTGCCAGCAGCCGAGGACAGGGGACCGGGGAGCTGTTTTTT
abundance: NA
d_gene: TRBD1
v_gene: TRBV6-5
j_gene: TRBJ2-2

CDR3aa: CASNPGGPSTDTQYF
CDR3nt: TGCGCCAGCAACCCAGGGGGACCTAGCACAGATACGCAGTATTTT
abundance: NA
d_gene: TRBD1
v_gene: TRBV5-1
j_gene: TRBJ2-3

CDR3aa: CASSSGHYGYTF
CDR3nt: TGTGCCAGCAGTTCAGGTCACTATGGCTACACCTTC
abundance: NA
d_gene: NA
v_gene: TRBV12-3/TRBV12-4
j_gene: TRBJ1-2

CDR3aa: CASSLGGEGIQYF
CDR3nt: TGTGCCAGCAGCTTGGGCGGGGAGGGGATTCAGTACTTC
abundance: NA
d_gene: TRBD2
v_gene: TRBV5-4
j_gene: TRBJ2-4

CDR3aa: CASSAGNSPLHF
CDR3nt: TGTGCCAGCAGCGCGGGGAATTCACCCCTCCACTTT
abundance: NA
d_gene: NA
v_gene: TRBV9
j_gene: TRBJ1-6

CDR3aa: CASRTSGANEQFF
CDR3nt: TGTGCCAGCAGGACTAGCGGAGCCAATGAGCAGTTCTTC
abundance: NA
d_gene: TRBD2
v_gene: TRBV25-1
j_gene: TRBJ2-1

CDR3aa: CASSYSRTGVDYEQYF
CDR3nt: TGTGCCAGCAGTTACTCGCGCACAGGGGTAGACTACGAGCAGTACTTC
abundance: NA
d_gene: TRBD1
v_gene: TRBV6-5
j_gene: TRBJ2-7

CDR3aa: CAWSTTQNTEAFF
CDR3nt: TGTGCCTGGAGTACCACTCAGAACACTGAAGCTTTCTTT
abundance: NA
d_gene: NA
v_gene: TRBV30
j_gene: TRBJ1-1

CDR3aa: CASSLQGHEKLFF
CDR3nt: TGTGCCAGCAGTTTACAGGGCCATGAAAAACTGTTTTTT
abundance: NA
d_gene: NA
v_gene: TRBV28
j_gene: TRBJ1-4

CDR3aa: CASIRTDRGYEAFF
CDR3nt: TGTGCCAGCATAAGGACAGACCGTGGATATGAAGCTTTCTTT
abundance: few
d_gene: NA
v_gene: TRBV6-6
j_gene: TRBJ1-1

CDR3aa: CASSRRGNQPQHF
CDR3nt: TGTGCCAGTAGTCGTCGAGGCAATCAGCCCCAGCATTTT
abundance: few
d_gene: NA
v_gene: TRBV19
j_gene: TRBJ1-5

CDR3aa: CASSLLAGSADTQYF
CDR3nt: TGTGCCAGCAGCTTACTGGCAGGCTCGGCAGATACGCAGTATTTT
abundance: NA
d_gene: NA
v_gene: TRBV7-7
j_gene: TRBJ2-3

CDR3aa: CASRSGTAGKTQYF
CDR3nt: TGTGCCAGCAGATCCGGGACAGCCGGAAAGACCCAGTACTTC
abundance: NA
d_gene: TRBD1
v_gene: TRBV7-8
j_gene: TRBJ2-5

CDR3aa: CASSNTGDTQYF
CDR3nt: TGTGCCAGCAGCAACACCGGGGATACGCAGTATTTT
abundance: NA
d_gene: NA
v_gene: TRBV21-1
j_gene: TRBJ2-3

CDR3aa: CASSLAGQGTYEQYF
CDR3nt: TGTGCCAGCAGCTTAGCAGGCCAGGGAACCTACGAGCAGTACTTC
abundance: few
d_gene: NA
v_gene: TRBV7-6
j_gene: TRBJ2-7

CDR3aa: CASSYGSGSQTDTQYF
CDR3nt: TGTGCCAGCAGTTACGGGAGCGGGAGTCAAACAGATACGCAGTATTTT
abundance: NA
d_gene: TRBD2
v_gene: TRBV6-6
j_gene: TRBJ2-3

CDR3aa: CASSWSRGPSGANVLTF
CDR3nt: TGTGCCAGCAGCTGGTCCAGGGGGCCCAGCGGGGCCAACGTCCTGACTTTC
abundance: NA
d_gene: TRBD1
v_gene: TRBV7-8
j_gene: TRBJ2-6

CDR3aa: CASSRKRLASGQETQYF
CDR3nt: TGTGCCAGCAGCCGTAAGCGGTTGGCTAGCGGCCAAGAGACCCAGTACTTC
abundance: NA
d_gene: TRBD2
v_gene: TRBV3-1/TRBV3-2
j_gene: TRBJ2-5

CDR3aa: CASSSDTTGELFF
CDR3nt: TGTGCCAGCAGCTCAGACACTACCGGGGAGCTGTTTTTT
abundance: few
d_gene: NA
v_gene: TRBV7-3
j_gene: TRBJ2-2

CDR3aa: CASSLDSNYGYTF
CDR3nt: TGTGCCAGCAGCTTAGACAGTAACTATGGCTACACCTTC
abundance: NA
d_gene: NA
v_gene: TRBV7-9
j_gene: TRBJ1-2

CDR3aa: CASSLVFLAGVDNEQFF
CDR3nt: TGTGCCAGCAGCTTGGTTTTCCTAGCGGGGGTAGACAATGAGCAGTTCTTC
abundance: NA
d_gene: TRBD2
v_gene: TRBV5-6
j_gene: TRBJ2-1

CDR3aa: CASSFTSPDTQYF
CDR3nt: TGCGCCAGCAGCTTTACTTCCCCAGATACGCAGTATTTT
abundance: NA
d_gene: NA
v_gene: TRBV5-1
j_gene: TRBJ2-3

CDR3aa: CATSDVGVATQYF
CDR3nt: TGTGCCACCAGTGATGTTGGAGTGGCCACGCAGTATTTT
abundance: NA
d_gene: NA
v_gene: TRBV24-1
j_gene: TRBJ2-3

CDR3aa: CASREATRPGEKLFF
CDR3nt: TGTGCCAGCAGGGAGGCCACACGCCCGGGTGAAAAACTGTTTTTT
abundance: NA
d_gene: NA
v_gene: TRBV6-5
j_gene: TRBJ1-4

CDR3aa: CASCRDSEQYF
CDR3nt: TGTGCCAGCTGCCGGGACAGCGAGCAGTACTTC
abundance: NA
d_gene: TRBD1
v_gene: TRBV6-5
j_gene: TRBJ2-7

CDR3aa: CASSQGGEIGETQYF
CDR3nt: TGCGCCAGCAGCCAAGGGGGGGAGATCGGAGAGACCCAGTACTTC
abundance: NA
d_gene: NA
v_gene: TRBV4-1
j_gene: TRBJ2-5

CDR3aa: CASSFRLAGRQETQYF
CDR3nt: TGTGCCAGCAGCTTTCGACTAGCGGGGCGCCAAGAGACCCAGTACTTC
abundance: NA
d_gene: TRBD2
v_gene: TRBV13
j_gene: TRBJ2-5

CDR3aa: CASSSRGRYGYTF
CDR3nt: TGTGCCAGCAGCTCCAGGGGGAGGTATGGCTACACCTTC
abundance: few
d_gene: TRBD1
v_gene: TRBV7-2
j_gene: TRBJ1-2

CDR3aa: CASGTTWGRASPLHF
CDR3nt: TGTGCTAGTGGTACGACGTGGGGGCGGGCTTCACCCCTCCACTTT
abundance: NA
d_gene: NA
v_gene: TRBV12-5
j_gene: TRBJ1-6

CDR3aa: CASSLIGETQYF
CDR3nt: TGCGCCAGCAGCTTGATCGGAGAGACCCAGTACTTC
abundance: NA
d_gene: NA
v_gene: TRBV5-1
j_gene: TRBJ2-5

CDR3aa: CASSIRRDGGETQYF
CDR3nt: TGTGCCAGTAGTATAAGGAGGGACGGCGGAGAGACCCAGTACTTC
abundance: NA
d_gene: NA
v_gene: TRBV19
j_gene: TRBJ2-5

CDR3aa: CASSIGTGTYEQYF
CDR3nt: TGTGCCAGTAGTATAGGTACAGGGACCTACGAGCAGTACTTC
abundance: once
d_gene: NA
v_gene: TRBV19
j_gene: TRBJ2-7

CDR3aa: CSASFGLRGNSPLHF
CDR3nt: TGCAGTGCTAGTTTCGGTCTCCGCGGGAATTCACCCCTCCACTTT
abundance: NA
d_gene: NA
v_gene: TRBV20-1
j_gene: TRBJ1-6

CDR3aa: CASSLRGTQYF
CDR3nt: TGTGCCAGCAGCCTCAGGGGGACCCAGTACTTC
abundance: NA
d_gene: NA
v_gene: TRBV5-6
j_gene: TRBJ2-5

CDR3aa: CASSLLTGSAEQYF
CDR3nt: TGTGCCAGCAGCTTACTGACAGGCTCGGCCGAGCAGTACTTC
abundance: NA
d_gene: NA
v_gene: TRBV5-4
j_gene: TRBJ2-7

CDR3aa: CASTREQGAYGYTF
CDR3nt: TGCGCCAGCACGCGAGAACAGGGGGCCTATGGCTACACCTTC
abundance: NA
d_gene: TRBD1
v_gene: TRBV5-1
j_gene: TRBJ1-2

CDR3aa: CASRTGGTNTEAFF
CDR3nt: TGTGCCAGCCGGACAGGGGGCACGAACACTGAAGCTTTCTTT
abundance: NA
d_gene: TRBD1
v_gene: TRBV6-5
j_gene: TRBJ1-1

CDR3aa: CASSPLYEQYF
CDR3nt: TGTGCCAGCAGCCCTCTCTACGAGCAGTACTTC
abundance: NA
d_gene: NA
v_gene: TRBV11-2
j_gene: TRBJ2-7

CDR3aa: CASSGQGAVYGYTF
CDR3nt: TGTGCCAGCAGTGGACAGGGGGCTGTATATGGCTACACCTTC
abundance: NA
d_gene: TRBD1
v_gene: TRBV28
j_gene: TRBJ1-2

CDR3aa: CASGRLSNQPQHF
CDR3nt: TGTGCCAGTGGCCGCCTTAGCAATCAGCCCCAGCATTTT
abundance: NA
d_gene: NA
v_gene: TRBV19
j_gene: TRBJ1-5

CDR3aa: CASSRPGLAGVTGELFF
CDR3nt: TGTGCCAGTAGTAGGCCGGGACTAGCGGGAGTAACCGGGGAGCTGTTTTTT
abundance: NA
d_gene: TRBD2
v_gene: TRBV19
j_gene: TRBJ2-2